This T cell receptor beta chain was observed in a study of cytomegalovirus exposure and HLA in healthy donors. Amplification used 60 Vbeta primers and 13 Jbeta primers. TCRdb's copy holds only in-frame clones and misses some; the assay was immunoSEQ multiplex PCR. The sample lists about 110,000 clones, approximately 80% occurring once. Germline V gene data show CDR1 as SGHDT and CDR2 as YYEEEE. The V end lost 1 base, the J end lost 1 base, and 8 bases lay between the germline ends. The CDR3 is 14 amino acids. The V call is TRBV5-6, the J call TRBJ1-1, with unresolved D. The TCR sequence derives from a woman aged 25 to 39 in good health and CMV-seronegative. The sequenced sample was PBMCs. The CDR3 nucleotides are TGTGCCAGCAGCTTGCCGGGATCGAACACTGAAGCTTTCTTT. It codes for CASSLPGSNTEAFF.